A selection of T cell receptor beta chains follows, all from one sample in a study of OX40 agonist ivuxolimab in advanced cancers. Here immunoSEQ multiplex PCR was the method, and the copy in TCRdb shows in-frame clones only, minus some. Here the sample spans approximately 49,000 clones, roughly 85% being singletons. Sequencing used CD4+ or CD8+ T cells sorted from blood, obtained in a trial of the OX40 agonist ivuxolimab. The receptors here all came from an adult with an advanced solid tumor such as melanoma, head and neck, liver or kidney cancer. The conserved cysteine and the conserved F or W are not part of the CDR3 here.

j_gene: TRBJ1-1; v_gene: TRBV7-9; CDR3aa: ASSFSQGALGAEAF
j_gene: TRBJ2-1; v_gene: TRBV6-6; CDR3aa: ASSYSVQSSYNEQF
j_gene: TRBJ1-2; v_gene: TRBV19; CDR3aa: ASSRMTGPRGYT
j_gene: TRBJ2-5; v_gene: TRBV6-5; CDR3aa: ASSYQGQGGETQY
j_gene: TRBJ2-5; v_gene: TRBV4-3; CDR3aa: ASSQALGKETQY
j_gene: TRBJ2-1; v_gene: TRBV6-5; CDR3aa: ASSYGTANEQF
j_gene: TRBJ2-2; v_gene: TRBV9; CDR3aa: ASSVTITGELF
j_gene: TRBJ2-5; v_gene: TRBV11-2; CDR3aa: ASSLDPGRQETQY
j_gene: TRBJ1-1; v_gene: TRBV29-1; CDR3aa: SVEEGAMNTEAF
j_gene: TRBJ1-4; v_gene: TRBV4-3; CDR3aa: ASSQEVPGEGQLNEKLF
j_gene: TRBJ1-1; v_gene: TRBV19; CDR3aa: ASSIGSEAF
j_gene: TRBJ1-3; v_gene: TRBV4-1; CDR3aa: ASSQGLGGNTIY
j_gene: TRBJ2-3; v_gene: TRBV2; CDR3aa: ASSPNPTDTQY
j_gene: TRBJ1-2; v_gene: TRBV27; CDR3aa: ASSPGTWGTGLNYGYT
j_gene: TRBJ2-5; v_gene: TRBV28; CDR3aa: ASSFPGDREEETQY
j_gene: TRBJ2-5; v_gene: TRBV7-7; CDR3aa: ASSLDEQDRALQETQY
j_gene: TRBJ1-1; v_gene: TRBV5-4; CDR3aa: ASSPTGDEAF
j_gene: TRBJ1-3; v_gene: TRBV9; CDR3aa: ASSASGIPGNTIY
j_gene: TRBJ2-1; v_gene: TRBV25-1; CDR3aa: ASSPGLYNEQF
j_gene: TRBJ2-2; v_gene: TRBV29-1; CDR3aa: SVGGSGENGELF
j_gene: TRBJ2-1; v_gene: TRBV5-8; CDR3aa: ASSFGGPADQF
j_gene: TRBJ2-1; v_gene: TRBV12-5; CDR3aa: ASGTTGGSYNEQF
j_gene: TRBJ2-1; v_gene: TRBV7-2; CDR3aa: ASSLAPYLGLALMDHNEQF
j_gene: TRBJ1-3; v_gene: TRBV11-2; CDR3aa: ASYGTFKSAKDGNTIY
j_gene: TRBJ1-1; v_gene: TRBV30; CDR3aa: AWSWLDTEAF
j_gene: TRBJ2-7; v_gene: TRBV7-9; CDR3aa: ASTSDWLGHEQY
j_gene: TRBJ1-2; v_gene: TRBV14; CDR3aa: ASSQEGRLYGYT
j_gene: TRBJ2-7; v_gene: TRBV4-3; CDR3aa: ASSQVWDSSYEQY
j_gene: TRBJ1-5; v_gene: TRBV19; CDR3aa: ASTDSYRDNNQPQH
j_gene: TRBJ1-2; v_gene: TRBV6-5; CDR3aa: ASSWATIGYGYT
j_gene: TRBJ2-1; v_gene: TRBV7-2; CDR3aa: ASSPRAHLYNEQF
j_gene: TRBJ2-7; v_gene: TRBV12-5; CDR3aa: ASGLTDSSKGQY
j_gene: TRBJ2-5; v_gene: TRBV29-1; CDR3aa: SVLGQGGETQY
j_gene: TRBJ2-1; v_gene: TRBV30; CDR3aa: AWSSLGLTSYNEQF
j_gene: TRBJ2-7; v_gene: TRBV15; CDR3aa: ATSIGTGGYEQY
j_gene: TRBJ2-2; v_gene: TRBV4-3; CDR3aa: ASSQLTTGAYTGELF
j_gene: TRBJ1-3; v_gene: TRBV4-3; CDR3aa: ASSPGEGLVGNTIY
j_gene: TRBJ2-7; v_gene: TRBV28; CDR3aa: ASGQSSYEQY
j_gene: TRBJ1-1; v_gene: TRBV30; CDR3aa: AWSARDLGTEAF
j_gene: TRBJ2-5; v_gene: TRBV7-8; CDR3aa: ASSSSGGSTQETQY
j_gene: TRBJ2-5; v_gene: TRBV9; CDR3aa: ASSASGTGRGETQY
j_gene: TRBJ2-3; v_gene: TRBV19; CDR3aa: ASSILPSTDTQY
j_gene: TRBJ2-1; v_gene: TRBV7-9; CDR3aa: ASSLASWGADAEQF
j_gene: TRBJ1-1; v_gene: TRBV7-3; CDR3aa: ASSLSGGMNTEAF
j_gene: TRBJ1-2; v_gene: TRBV5-4; CDR3aa: ASSPKLGGYGYT
j_gene: TRBJ2-3; v_gene: TRBV9; CDR3aa: ASSVPAETGATDTQY
j_gene: TRBJ1-1; v_gene: TRBV6-5; CDR3aa: ASSYGGQSEAF
j_gene: TRBJ2-4; v_gene: TRBV10-3; CDR3aa: AISDSLQASRDIQY
j_gene: TRBJ2-2; v_gene: TRBV11-1; CDR3aa: ASSSLNLGAGELF
j_gene: TRBJ1-1; v_gene: TRBV14; CDR3aa: ASSQDPGKAF